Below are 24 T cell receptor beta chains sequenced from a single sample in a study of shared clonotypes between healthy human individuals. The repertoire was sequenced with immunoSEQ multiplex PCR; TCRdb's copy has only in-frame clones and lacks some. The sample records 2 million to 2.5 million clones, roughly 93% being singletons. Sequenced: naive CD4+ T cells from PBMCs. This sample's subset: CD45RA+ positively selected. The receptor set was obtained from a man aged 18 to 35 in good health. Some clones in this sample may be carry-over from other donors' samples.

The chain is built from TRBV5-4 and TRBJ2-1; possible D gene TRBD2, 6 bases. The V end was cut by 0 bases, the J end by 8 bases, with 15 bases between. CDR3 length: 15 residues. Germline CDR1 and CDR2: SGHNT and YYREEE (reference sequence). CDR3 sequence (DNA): TGTGCCAGCAGCTTGGTTACTAGCCTATCCTATGAGCAGTTCTTC. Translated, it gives CASSLVTSLSYEQFF.

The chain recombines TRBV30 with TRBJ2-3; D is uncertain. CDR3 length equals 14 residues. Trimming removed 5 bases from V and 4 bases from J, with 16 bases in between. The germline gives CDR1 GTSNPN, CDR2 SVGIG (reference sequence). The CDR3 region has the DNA TGTGCCTGGGGGCGAATCGGATGGGCAGATACGCAGTATTTT. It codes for CAWGRIGWADTQYF.

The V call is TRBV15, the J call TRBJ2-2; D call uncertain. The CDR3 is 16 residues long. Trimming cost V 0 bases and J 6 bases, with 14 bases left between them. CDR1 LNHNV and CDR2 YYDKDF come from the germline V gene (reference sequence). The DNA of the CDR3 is TGTGCCACCAGCAGAGATCGATCCCGGCCGGCCGGGGAGCTGTTTTTT. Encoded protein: CATSRDRSRPAGELFF.

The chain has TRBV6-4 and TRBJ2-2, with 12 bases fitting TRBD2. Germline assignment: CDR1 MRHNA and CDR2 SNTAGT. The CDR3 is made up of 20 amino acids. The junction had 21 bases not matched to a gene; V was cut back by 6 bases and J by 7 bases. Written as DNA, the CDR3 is TGTGCCAGCAGGGGGGCCGGGACAGAGGCTAGCGGGAGGGCAAACGGGGAGCTGTTTTTT. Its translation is CASRGAGTEASGRANGELFF.

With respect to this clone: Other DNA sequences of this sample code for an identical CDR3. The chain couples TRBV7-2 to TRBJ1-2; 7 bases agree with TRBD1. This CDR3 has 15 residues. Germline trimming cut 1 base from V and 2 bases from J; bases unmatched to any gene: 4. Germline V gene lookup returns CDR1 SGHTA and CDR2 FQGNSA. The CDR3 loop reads CASSLDRGRNYGYTF. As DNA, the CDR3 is TGTGCCAGCAGCTTAGACAGGGGCCGAAACTATGGCTACACCTTC.

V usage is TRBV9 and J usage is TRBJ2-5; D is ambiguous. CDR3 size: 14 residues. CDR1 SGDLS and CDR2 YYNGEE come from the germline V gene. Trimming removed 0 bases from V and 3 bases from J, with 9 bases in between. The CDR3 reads CASSVGATEETQYF. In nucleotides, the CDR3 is TGTGCCAGCAGCGTAGGGGCCACAGAAGAGACCCAGTACTTC.

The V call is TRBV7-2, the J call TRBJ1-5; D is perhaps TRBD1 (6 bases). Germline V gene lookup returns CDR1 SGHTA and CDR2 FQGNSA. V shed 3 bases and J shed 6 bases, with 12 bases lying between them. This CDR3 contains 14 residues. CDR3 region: CASSLGGGLQPQHF. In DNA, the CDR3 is TGTGCCAGCAGCTTGGGTGGGGGGCTTCAGCCCCAGCATTTT.

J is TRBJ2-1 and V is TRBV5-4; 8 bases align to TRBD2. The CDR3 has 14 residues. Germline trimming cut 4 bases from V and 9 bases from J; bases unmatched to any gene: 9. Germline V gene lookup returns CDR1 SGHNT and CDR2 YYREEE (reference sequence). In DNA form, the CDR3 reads TGTGCCAGCAGCCGGGAGGGCGCCCGGGGTGAGCAGTTCTTC. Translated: CASSREGARGEQFF.

CDR3 region: CASSSPGDVPEETQYF. DNA for the CDR3: TGTGCCAGCAGCTCCCCTGGTGACGTACCCGAAGAGACCCAGTACTTC. This chain uses TRBV11-2 with TRBJ2-5; D gene ambiguous. This CDR3 region has 16 residues. Germline CDR1 SGHAT, CDR2 FQNNGV. With 4 bases removed from V and 3 bases from J, the gap between germline ends came to 18 bases.

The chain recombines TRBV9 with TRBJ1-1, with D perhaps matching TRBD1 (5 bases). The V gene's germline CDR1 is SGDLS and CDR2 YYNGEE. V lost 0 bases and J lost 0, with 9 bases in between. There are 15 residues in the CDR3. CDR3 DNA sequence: TGTGCCAGCAGCGTAGTCAGCAGGGTGAACACTGAAGCTTTCTTT. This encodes CASSVVSRVNTEAFF.

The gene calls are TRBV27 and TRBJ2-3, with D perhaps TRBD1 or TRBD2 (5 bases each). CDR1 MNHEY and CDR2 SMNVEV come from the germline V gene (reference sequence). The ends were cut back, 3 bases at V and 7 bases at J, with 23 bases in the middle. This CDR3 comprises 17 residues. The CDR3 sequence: CASSFFSPGSLPYTQYF. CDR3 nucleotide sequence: TGTGCCAGCAGTTTTTTTTCGCCAGGGAGCCTCCCATATACGCAGTATTTT.

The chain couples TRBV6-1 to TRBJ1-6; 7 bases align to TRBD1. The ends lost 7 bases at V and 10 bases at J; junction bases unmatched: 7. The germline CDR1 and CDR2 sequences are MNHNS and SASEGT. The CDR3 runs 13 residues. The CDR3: CASTTGVGSPLHF. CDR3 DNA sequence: TGTGCCAGCACCACAGGGGTTGGCTCACCCCTCCACTTT.

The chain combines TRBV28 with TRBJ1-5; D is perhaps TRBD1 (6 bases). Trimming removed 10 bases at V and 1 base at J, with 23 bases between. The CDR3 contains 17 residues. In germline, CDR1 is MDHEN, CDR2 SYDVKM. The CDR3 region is CATNTLDSLWSNQPQHF. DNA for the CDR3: TGTGCCACCAACACATTGGACAGTCTTTGGAGCAATCAGCCCCAGCATTTT.

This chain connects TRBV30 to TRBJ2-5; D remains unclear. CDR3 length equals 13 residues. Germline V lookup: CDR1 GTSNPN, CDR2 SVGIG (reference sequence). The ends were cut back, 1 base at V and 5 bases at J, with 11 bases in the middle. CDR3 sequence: CAWSGTISETQYF. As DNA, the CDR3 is TGTGCCTGGAGTGGAACTATTTCCGAGACCCAGTACTTC.

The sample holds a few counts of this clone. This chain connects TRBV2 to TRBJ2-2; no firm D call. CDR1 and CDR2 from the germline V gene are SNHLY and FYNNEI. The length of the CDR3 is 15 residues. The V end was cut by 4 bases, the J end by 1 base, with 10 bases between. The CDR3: CASSVLGLNTGELFF. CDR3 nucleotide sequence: TGTGCCAGCAGTGTCCTGGGGTTGAACACCGGGGAGCTGTTTTTT.

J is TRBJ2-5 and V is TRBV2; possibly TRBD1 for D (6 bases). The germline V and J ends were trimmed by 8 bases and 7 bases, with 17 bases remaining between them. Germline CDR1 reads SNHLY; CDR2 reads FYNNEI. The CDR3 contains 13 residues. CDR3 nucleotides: TGTGCCAGCGAGAGGGCTGAGACAGGGACCCAGTACTTC. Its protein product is CASERAETGTQYF. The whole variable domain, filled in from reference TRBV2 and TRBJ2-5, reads EPEVTQTPSHQVTQMGQEVILRCVPISNHLYFYWYRQILGQKVEFLVSFYNNEISEKSEIFDDQFSVERPDGSNFTLKIRSTKLEDSAMYFCASERAETGTQYFGPGTRLLVL.

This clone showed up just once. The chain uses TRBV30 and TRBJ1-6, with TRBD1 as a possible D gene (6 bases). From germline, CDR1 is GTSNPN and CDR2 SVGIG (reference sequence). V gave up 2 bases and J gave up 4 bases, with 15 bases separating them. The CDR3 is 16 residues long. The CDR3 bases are TGTGCCTGGAGTCCGGTAGGACAGCAGTATAATTCACCCCTCCACTTT. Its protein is CAWSPVGQQYNSPLHF. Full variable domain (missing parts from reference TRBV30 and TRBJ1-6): SQTIHQWPATLVQPVGSPLSLECTVEGTSNPNLYWYRQAAGRGLQLLFYSVGIGQISSEVPQNLSASRPQDRQFILSSKKLLLSDSGFYLCAWSPVGQQYNSPLHFGNGTRLTVT.

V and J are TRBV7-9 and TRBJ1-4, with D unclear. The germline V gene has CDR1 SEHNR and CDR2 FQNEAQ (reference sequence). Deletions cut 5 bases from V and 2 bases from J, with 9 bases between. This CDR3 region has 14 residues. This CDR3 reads CASSRAGTNEKLFF. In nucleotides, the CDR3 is TGTGCCAGCAGCCGCGCGGGGACTAATGAAAAACTGTTTTTT. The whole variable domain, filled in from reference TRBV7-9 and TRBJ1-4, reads DTGVSQNPRHKITKRGQNVTFRCDPISEHNRLYWYRQTLGQGPEFLTYFQNEAQLEKSRLLSDRFSAERPKGSFSTLEIQRTEQGDSAMYLCASSRAGTNEKLFFGSGTQLSVL.

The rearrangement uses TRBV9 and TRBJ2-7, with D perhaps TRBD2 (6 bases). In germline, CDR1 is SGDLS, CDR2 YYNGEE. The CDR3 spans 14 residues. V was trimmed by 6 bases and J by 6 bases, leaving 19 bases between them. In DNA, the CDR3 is TGTGCCAGCAACCGAGACCTAGCGTTTGGCGAGCAGTACTTC. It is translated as CASNRDLAFGEQYF. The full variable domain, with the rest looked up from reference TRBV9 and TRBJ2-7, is DSGVTQTPKHLITATGQRVTLRCSPRSGDLSVYWYQQSLDQGLQFLIQYYNGEERAKGNILERFSAQQFPDLHSELNLSSLELGDSALYFCASNRDLAFGEQYFGPGTRLTVT.

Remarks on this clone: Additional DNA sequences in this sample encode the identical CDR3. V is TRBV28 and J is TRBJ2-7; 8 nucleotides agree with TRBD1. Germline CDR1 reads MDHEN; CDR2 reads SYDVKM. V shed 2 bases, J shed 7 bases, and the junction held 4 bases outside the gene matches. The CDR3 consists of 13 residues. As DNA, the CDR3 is TGTGCCAGCAGTTTAACAGGGGGTCATGAGCAGTACTTC. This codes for CASSLTGGHEQYF.

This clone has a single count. CDR3 loop: CASSSPREGVADTQYF. In nucleotides, the CDR3 is TGCGCCAGCAGCTCCCCGAGAGAAGGGGTGGCAGATACGCAGTATTTT. This sequence joins TRBV5-1 and TRBJ2-3; tentatively, D is TRBD1 (5 bases). The CDR3 is 16 residues long. The germline V gene has CDR1 SGHRS and CDR2 YFSETQ. Trimming removed 3 bases at V and 4 bases at J, with 18 bases between.

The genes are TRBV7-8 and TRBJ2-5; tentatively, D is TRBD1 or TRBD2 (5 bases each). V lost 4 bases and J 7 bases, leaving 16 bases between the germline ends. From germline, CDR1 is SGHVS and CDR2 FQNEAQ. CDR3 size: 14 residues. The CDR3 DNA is TGTGCCAGCAGCTCAGACCGGGATAGGGGGACCCAGTACTTC. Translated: CASSSDRDRGTQYF.

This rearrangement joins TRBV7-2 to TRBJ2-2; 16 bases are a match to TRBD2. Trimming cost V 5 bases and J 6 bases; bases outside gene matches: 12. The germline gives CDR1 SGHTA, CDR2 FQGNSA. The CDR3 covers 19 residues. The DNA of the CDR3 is TGTGCCAGCAGCAAAAAGCCGGGACTAGCGGGAGGGCCGTCCGGGGAGCTGTTTTTT. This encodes CASSKKPGLAGGPSGELFF.

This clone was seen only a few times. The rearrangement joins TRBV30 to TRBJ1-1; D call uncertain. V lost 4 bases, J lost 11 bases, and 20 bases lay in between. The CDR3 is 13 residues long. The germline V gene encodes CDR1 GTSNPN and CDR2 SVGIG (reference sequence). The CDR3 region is CAWISGKSVSAFF. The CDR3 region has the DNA TGTGCCTGGATTTCGGGGAAATCTGTTTCGGCTTTCTTT.